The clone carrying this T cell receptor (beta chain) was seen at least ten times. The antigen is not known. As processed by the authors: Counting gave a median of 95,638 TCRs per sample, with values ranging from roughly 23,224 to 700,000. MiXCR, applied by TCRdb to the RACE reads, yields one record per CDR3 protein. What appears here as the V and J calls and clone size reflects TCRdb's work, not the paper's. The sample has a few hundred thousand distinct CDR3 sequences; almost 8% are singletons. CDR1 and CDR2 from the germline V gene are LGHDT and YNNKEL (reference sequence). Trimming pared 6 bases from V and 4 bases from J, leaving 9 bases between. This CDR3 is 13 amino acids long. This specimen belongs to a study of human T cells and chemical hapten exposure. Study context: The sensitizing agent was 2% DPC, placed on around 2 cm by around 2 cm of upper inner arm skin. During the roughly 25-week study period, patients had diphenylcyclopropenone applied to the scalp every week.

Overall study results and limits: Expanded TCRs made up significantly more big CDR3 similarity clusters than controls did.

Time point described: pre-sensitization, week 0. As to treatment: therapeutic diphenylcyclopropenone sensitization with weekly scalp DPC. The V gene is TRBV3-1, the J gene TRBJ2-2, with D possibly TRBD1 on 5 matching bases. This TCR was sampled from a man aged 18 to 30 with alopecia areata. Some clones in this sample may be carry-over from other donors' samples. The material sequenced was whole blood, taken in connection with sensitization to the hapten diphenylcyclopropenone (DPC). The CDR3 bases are TGTGCCAGCAGGGCAGGGCCCACCGGGGAGCTGTTTTTT. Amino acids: CASRAGPTGELFF.